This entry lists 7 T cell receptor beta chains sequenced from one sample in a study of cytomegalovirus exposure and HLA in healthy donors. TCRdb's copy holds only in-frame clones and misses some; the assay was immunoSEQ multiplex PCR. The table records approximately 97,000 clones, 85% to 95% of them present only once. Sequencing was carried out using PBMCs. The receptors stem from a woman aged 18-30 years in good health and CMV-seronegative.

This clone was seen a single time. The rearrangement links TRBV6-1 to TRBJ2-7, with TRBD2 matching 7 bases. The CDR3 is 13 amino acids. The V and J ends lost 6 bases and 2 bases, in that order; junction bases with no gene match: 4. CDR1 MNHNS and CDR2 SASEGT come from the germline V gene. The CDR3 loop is CASRRRGTYEQYF. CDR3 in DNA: TGTGCCAGCAGGCGGCGGGGGACCTACGAGCAGTACTTC.

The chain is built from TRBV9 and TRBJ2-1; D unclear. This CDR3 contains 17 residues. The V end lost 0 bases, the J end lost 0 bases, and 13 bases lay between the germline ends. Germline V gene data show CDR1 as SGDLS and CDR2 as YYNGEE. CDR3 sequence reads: CASSVGSGVSSYNEQFF. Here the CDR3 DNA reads TGTGCCAGCAGCGTAGGGTCCGGTGTGAGCTCCTACAATGAGCAGTTCTTC.

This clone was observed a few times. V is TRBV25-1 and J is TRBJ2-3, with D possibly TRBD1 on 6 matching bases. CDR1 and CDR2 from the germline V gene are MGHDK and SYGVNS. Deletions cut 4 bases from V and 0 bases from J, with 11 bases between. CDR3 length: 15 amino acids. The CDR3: CASSVSGVSTDTQYF. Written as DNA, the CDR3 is TGTGCCAGCAGTGTCTCAGGGGTAAGCACAGATACGCAGTATTTT.

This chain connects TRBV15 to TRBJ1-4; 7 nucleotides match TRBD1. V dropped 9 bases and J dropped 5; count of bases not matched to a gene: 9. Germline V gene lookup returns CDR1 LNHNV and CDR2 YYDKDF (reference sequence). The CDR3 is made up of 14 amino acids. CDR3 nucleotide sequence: TGTGCCACTACTCGGACAGGCGGGAATGAAAAACTGTTTTTT. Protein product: CATTRTGGNEKLFF. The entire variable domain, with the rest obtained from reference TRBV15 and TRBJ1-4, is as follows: DAMVIQNPRYQVTQFGKPVTLSCSQTLNHNVMYWYQQKSSQAPKLLFHYYDKDFNNEADTPDNFQSRRPNTSFCFLDIRSPGLGDTAMYLCATTRTGGNEKLFFGSGTQLSVL.

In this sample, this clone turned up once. The CDR3 coding sequence is TGCGCCAGCAGCCAAGAGCTAGCGGGGGCTGGGAAGACCCAGTACTTC. Translation gives CASSQELAGAGKTQYF. The V call is TRBV4-3, the J call TRBJ2-5; 10 bases align to TRBD2. Germline assignment: CDR1 LGHNA and CDR2 YSLEER. The CDR3 has 16 residues. The V gene end was trimmed by 0 bases and the J gene end by 6 bases; junction bases not matched to a gene: 7.

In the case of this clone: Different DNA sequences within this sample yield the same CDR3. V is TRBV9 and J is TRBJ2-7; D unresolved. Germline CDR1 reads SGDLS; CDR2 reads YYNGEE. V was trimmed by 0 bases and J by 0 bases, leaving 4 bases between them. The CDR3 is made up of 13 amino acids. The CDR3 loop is CASSVGSSYEQYF. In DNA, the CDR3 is TGTGCCAGCAGCGTAGGCAGCTCCTACGAGCAGTACTTC.

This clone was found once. Here the CDR3 DNA reads TGCGCCAGCAGCTGGGGGGGTACCCAAGAGCAGTACTTC. This codes for CASSWGGTQEQYF. The chain links TRBV5-1 to TRBJ2-7; 7 nucleotides align to TRBD2. Germline CDR1 reads SGHRS; CDR2 reads YFSETQ. The CDR3 runs 13 residues. V lost 3 bases, J lost 7 bases, and 7 bases stayed unmatched.